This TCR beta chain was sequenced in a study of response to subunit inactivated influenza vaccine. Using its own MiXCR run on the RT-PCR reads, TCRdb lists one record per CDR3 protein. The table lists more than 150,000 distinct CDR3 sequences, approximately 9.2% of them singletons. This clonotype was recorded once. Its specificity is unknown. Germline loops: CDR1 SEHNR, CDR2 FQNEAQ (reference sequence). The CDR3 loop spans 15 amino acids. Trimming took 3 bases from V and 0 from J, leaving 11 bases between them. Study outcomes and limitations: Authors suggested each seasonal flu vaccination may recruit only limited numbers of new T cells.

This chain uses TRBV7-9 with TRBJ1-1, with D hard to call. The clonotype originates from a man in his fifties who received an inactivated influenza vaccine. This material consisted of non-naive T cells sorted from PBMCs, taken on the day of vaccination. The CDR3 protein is CASSFDGHLNTEAFF. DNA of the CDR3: TGTGCCAGCAGCTTCGACGGTCACCTGAACACTGAAGCTTTCTTT.